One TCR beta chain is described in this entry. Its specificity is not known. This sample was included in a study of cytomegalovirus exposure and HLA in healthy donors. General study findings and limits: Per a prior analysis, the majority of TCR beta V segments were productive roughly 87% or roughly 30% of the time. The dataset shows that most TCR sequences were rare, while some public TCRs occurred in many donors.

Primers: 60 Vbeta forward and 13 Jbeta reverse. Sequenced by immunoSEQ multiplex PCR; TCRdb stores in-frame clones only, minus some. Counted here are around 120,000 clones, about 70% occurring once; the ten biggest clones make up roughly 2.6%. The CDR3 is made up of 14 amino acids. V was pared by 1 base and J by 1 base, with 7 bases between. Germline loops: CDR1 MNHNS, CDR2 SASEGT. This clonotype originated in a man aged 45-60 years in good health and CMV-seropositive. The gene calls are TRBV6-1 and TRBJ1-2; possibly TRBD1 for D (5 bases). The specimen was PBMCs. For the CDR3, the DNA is TGTGCCAGCAGTGAAGGCCAGGGTAACTATGGCTACACCTTC. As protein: CASSEGQGNYGYTF.